The 29 T cell receptor beta chains presented below share a single source sample, sequenced in a study of blood T cell repertoires in COVID-19. The protocol was immunoSEQ multiplex PCR, while the TCRdb copy is restricted to in-frame clones and leaves out a portion. The sample includes 80,000 to 100,000 clones, around 93% of them seen just once. The sample taken for sequencing was peripheral blood. These receptor sequences come from a human donor with active COVID-19. The donor label of this sample is uncertain.

The genes are TRBV7-8 and TRBJ1-2; tentative D call: TRBD1 (5 bases). CDR3 size: 20 residues. V was trimmed by 1 base and J by 0 bases, leaving 24 bases between them. Germline V gives CDR1 SGHVS, CDR2 FQNEAQ. CDR3 nucleotides: TGTGCCAGCAGCTTAGTTCGGGGCGGCGGGGGACGCCTTTCTAACTATGGCTACACCTTC. Translated, it gives CASSLVRGGGGRLSNYGYTF.

The CDR3 region is CASSRGGVGEQYF. The CDR3 DNA is TGTGCCAGCAGCCGCGGGGGTGTAGGAGAGCAGTACTTC. The V gene is TRBV11-3, the J gene TRBJ2-7; 7 positions agree with TRBD2. CDR1 is SGHNT and CDR2 is YENEEA in the germline V gene. J lost 7 bases, V lost 5 bases, and 8 bases had no gene match. The CDR3 has 13 residues.

V usage is TRBV5-4 and J usage is TRBJ1-6; the match to TRBD1 covers 9 bases. The junction had 16 bases not matched to a gene; V was cut back by 2 bases and J by 13 bases. CDR3 size: 17 residues. Per germline, CDR1 SGHNT and CDR2 YYREEE (reference sequence). For the CDR3, the DNA is TGTGCCAGCAGCTTACTTACAGGGGGCGCGTCGTTAGCTCCCCTCCACTTT. Protein product: CASSLLTGGASLAPLHF.

V gene TRBV5-5 combines with J gene TRBJ1-5; 10 bases match TRBD1. Germline trimming cut 2 bases from V and 3 bases from J; bases unmatched to any gene: 8. CDR3 length equals 17 residues. In germline, CDR1 is SGHKS, CDR2 YYEKEE (reference sequence). The CDR3 sequence: CASSFTAGQGFNQPQHF. As DNA, the CDR3 is TGTGCCAGCAGCTTTACCGCGGGACAGGGGTTCAATCAGCCCCAGCATTTT.

This rearrangement joins TRBV24-1 to TRBJ2-5; 10 positions match TRBD2. Germline V gene lookup returns CDR1 KGHDR and CDR2 SFDVKD. The CDR3 has 17 amino acids. V shed 1 base, J shed 4 bases, and the junction held 8 bases outside the gene matches. The CDR3 sequence: CATSDFGLAGEGETQYF. CDR3 nucleotide sequence: TGTGCCACCAGTGATTTTGGCCTAGCGGGGGAGGGAGAGACCCAGTACTTC.

The rearrangement links TRBV11-2 to TRBJ2-3; D possibly corresponds to TRBD1 (6 bases). The CDR3 is 15 residues long. Germline V gives CDR1 SGHAT, CDR2 FQNNGV. Trimming cost V 2 bases and J 6 bases, with 15 bases left between them. The CDR3 nucleotides read TGTGCCAGCAGCTTAAGGGGGAGTGAGGAGGATACGCAGTATTTT. Its translation: CASSLRGSEEDTQYF.

The V and J genes are TRBV14 and TRBJ2-1; no firm D call. Trimming shortened V by 0 bases and J by 9 bases, and 6 bases separated the two germline ends. The CDR3 runs 12 residues. From germline, CDR1 is SGHDN and CDR2 FVKESK. The CDR3 region has the DNA TGTGCCAGCAGCCAAGATTTGAGTGAGCAGTTCTTC. It specifies CASSQDLSEQFF.

This sequence joins TRBV5-1 and TRBJ1-1; tentative D call: TRBD1 (5 bases). V gave up 5 bases and J gave up 4 bases, with 15 bases separating them. The CDR3 runs 14 residues. CDR1 and CDR2 from the germline V gene are SGHRS and YFSETQ. CDR3 protein: CASSSDSTGTEAFF. In nucleotides, the CDR3 is TGCGCCAGCAGTTCCGACAGCACAGGCACTGAAGCTTTCTTT.

This chain connects TRBV14 to TRBJ1-5; D gene uncertain. Germline V gene lookup returns CDR1 SGHDN and CDR2 FVKESK. This CDR3 comprises 15 residues. Trimming took 4 bases from V and 4 from J, leaving 14 bases between them. The CDR3 nucleotides read TGTGCCAGCAGCCGAAACCCTCGGTCGAATCAGCCCCAGCATTTT. This encodes CASSRNPRSNQPQHF.

This clone has only one observation. The chain combines TRBV5-1 with TRBJ1-2; no definite D call. The germline CDR1 and CDR2 sequences are SGHRS and YFSETQ. V lost 7 bases and J lost 5, with 21 bases in between. There are 15 residues in the CDR3. The CDR3 bases are TGCGCCAGCCGGAGAAAGAAGCAGTCCCTATATGGCTACACCTTC. This gives the protein CASRRKKQSLYGYTF.

The V call is TRBV10-3, the J call TRBJ2-2, with a weak D call TRBD2 (6 bases). This CDR3 spans 12 amino acids. Germline V CDR1 and CDR2: ENHRY, SYGVKD. V gave up 7 bases and J gave up 6 bases, with 9 bases separating them. The CDR3 reads CAITGGAGELFF. CDR3 coding DNA: TGTGCCATCACCGGGGGAGCCGGGGAGCTGTTTTTT.

V is TRBV9 and J is TRBJ2-3, with 10 bases aligning to TRBD2. Germline CDR1 reads SGDLS; CDR2 reads YYNGEE. V shed 3 bases and J 1 base; nucleotides not matched to a gene: 5. The CDR3 covers 16 residues. The CDR3 sequence is CASSAPGTSGTDTQYF. DNA for the CDR3: TGTGCCAGCAGCGCCCCCGGGACTAGCGGCACAGATACGCAGTATTTT.

This chain connects TRBV5-1 to TRBJ1-1; no definite D call. The CDR3 is made up of 13 amino acids. The germline CDR1 and CDR2 sequences are SGHRS and YFSETQ. Deletions cut 2 bases from V and 2 bases from J, with 7 bases between. In nucleotides, the CDR3 is TGCGCCAGCAGCTTTAGTGTAAACACTGAAGCTTTCTTT. Translated, it gives CASSFSVNTEAFF.

The chain is built from TRBV15 and TRBJ2-7, with a weak D call TRBD1 (6 bases). The CDR3 covers 15 residues. Per germline, CDR1 LNHNV and CDR2 YYDKDF (reference sequence). Trimming stripped 0 bases from V and 3 bases from J, with 12 bases between. The CDR3 nucleotides are TGTGCCACCAGCAGAGACAGGGGATCGCACTACGAGCAGTACTTC. This codes for CATSRDRGSHYEQYF. The complete variable domain, with remaining parts taken from reference TRBV15 and TRBJ2-7, reads DAMVIQNPRYQVTQFGKPVTLSCSQTLNHNVMYWYQQKSSQAPKLLFHYYDKDFNNEADTPDNFQSRRPNTSFCFLDIRSPGLGDTAMYLCATSRDRGSHYEQYFGPGTRLTVT.

The J gene is TRBJ2-5, the V gene TRBV10-3, with TRBD2 matching 7 bases. Germline trimming cut 4 bases from V and 3 bases from J; bases unmatched to any gene: 14. The CDR3 runs 17 residues. Looked up from germline, CDR1 is ENHRY and CDR2 is SYGVKD. DNA of the CDR3: TGTGCCATCAGTGCCTCAAATCGCCGGGGGGACGAAGAGACCCAGTACTTC. It encodes CAISASNRRGDEETQYF.

The chain's CDR3 is CASKGTGWTDTQYF. CDR3 sequence (DNA): TGTGCCAGCAAAGGGACAGGGTGGACAGATACGCAGTATTTT. The chain joins TRBV2 to TRBJ2-3; 9 positions match TRBD1. Trimming at V came to 7 bases and at J to 3 bases, leaving 5 bases not matched to a gene. Germline V lookup: CDR1 SNHLY, CDR2 FYNNEI. This CDR3 contains 14 residues.

V and J are TRBV10-3 and TRBJ1-5; D is ambiguous. The CDR3 has 11 amino acids. V lost 3 bases and J lost 9, with 6 bases in between. In germline, CDR1 is ENHRY, CDR2 SYGVKD. CDR3 sequence: CAISDVGPQHF. The DNA for the CDR3 is TGTGCCATCAGTGACGTCGGGCCCCAGCATTTT.

J is TRBJ2-5 and V is TRBV9; a possible D gene is TRBD1 (5 bases). The CDR3 contains 15 residues. V dropped 6 bases and J dropped 0 bases, with 15 bases sitting between them. Germline values: CDR1 SGDLS, CDR2 YYNGEE. The CDR3 nucleotides read TGTGCCAGCACCCTTGGGGCAGGCCACCAAGAGACCCAGTACTTC. It encodes CASTLGAGHQETQYF. Together with reference TRBV9 and TRBJ2-5, the CDR3 gives the full variable domain: DSGVTQTPKHLITATGQRVTLRCSPRSGDLSVYWYQQSLDQGLQFLIQYYNGEERAKGNILERFSAQQFPDLHSELNLSSLELGDSALYFCASTLGAGHQETQYFGPGTRLLVL.

The V and J genes are TRBV5-6 and TRBJ2-3, with TRBD1 matching 10 bases. The CDR3 spans 17 residues. Trimming removed 2 bases from V and 4 bases from J; junction bases left unmatched: 10. Germline CDR1 is SGHDT and CDR2 is YYEEEE. The CDR3 region has the DNA TGTGCCAGCAGCTTAAACCGGGGACAGGGGCCTCCAGATACGCAGTATTTT. Protein product: CASSLNRGQGPPDTQYF.

V and J are TRBV25-1 and TRBJ1-3; D uncertain. The CDR3 has 15 residues. Germline CDR1 MGHDK, CDR2 SYGVNS. The germline V and J ends were trimmed by 2 bases and 4 bases, with 12 bases remaining between them. This CDR3 reads CASSEVGVRGNTIYF. The CDR3 DNA reads as TGTGCCAGCAGTGAAGTCGGAGTGCGGGGAAACACCATATATTTT.

The V call is TRBV18, the J call TRBJ2-2, with TRBD1 matching over 7 bases. The junction had 18 bases not matched to a gene; V was cut back by 2 bases and J by 6 bases. CDR3 length: 19 amino acids. Germline V gene data show CDR1 as KGHSH and CDR2 as LQKENI. CDR3 region: CASSPLPRRGLEGAGELFF. CDR3 DNA sequence: TGTGCCAGCTCACCATTGCCCAGAAGGGGGCTCGAGGGGGCCGGGGAGCTGTTTTTT.

DNA of the CDR3: TGTGCCAGCAGGAGGGACAGTGCTATGAACACTGAAGCTTTCTTT. Amino acid sequence: CASRRDSAMNTEAFF. V gene TRBV6-4 combines with J gene TRBJ1-1; 7 bases align to TRBD1. With 6 bases clipped from V and 0 bases from J, the junction kept 7 bases outside the gene matches. The CDR3 is 15 amino acids. CDR1 is MRHNA, CDR2 SNTAGT, per germline.

This chain uses TRBV15 with TRBJ2-6, with 8 bases lining up with TRBD1. CDR3 length equals 19 residues. CDR1 LNHNV and CDR2 YYDKDF come from the germline V gene (reference sequence). V shed 0 bases and J 2 bases; nucleotides not matched to a gene: 9. The CDR3 DNA is TGTGCCACCAGCAGAGATGTGGACAGGGATGGAGCTGGGGCCAACGTCCTGACTTTC. Residues: CATSRDVDRDGAGANVLTF.

V gene TRBV2 combines with J gene TRBJ2-3, with D possibly being TRBD2 (6 bases). The CDR3 consists of 15 residues. The V gene's germline CDR1 is SNHLY and CDR2 FYNNEI. V was trimmed by 3 bases and J by 2 bases, leaving 12 bases between them. The CDR3, as DNA: TGTGCCAGCAGTGATTCCGGGGGAGTCACAGATACGCAGTATTTT. Its protein is CASSDSGGVTDTQYF.

V usage is TRBV10-3 and J usage is TRBJ1-2; a weak D match, TRBD1 (5 bases). Germline V gene lookup returns CDR1 ENHRY and CDR2 SYGVKD. Trimming took 4 bases from V and 3 from J, leaving 18 bases between them. The CDR3 runs 16 residues. For the CDR3, the DNA is TGTGCCATCAGTGGTTCTAGGGGCACTACAGACTATGGCTACACCTTC. Protein sequence: CAISGSRGTTDYGYTF.

The CDR3 DNA reads TGTGCCAGCAGTTACTCGATCATCCGACACCGGGGACTGTTTTTT. It is translated as CASSYSIIRHRGLFF. The chain employs TRBV6-2 or TRBV6-3 and TRBJ1-4; D is ambiguous. The germline V and J ends were trimmed by 0 bases and 13 bases, with 18 bases remaining between them. CDR1 is MNHEY and CDR2 is SVGEGT in the germline V gene. The CDR3 covers 15 residues.

This clone was seen more than once but under ten times. Other DNA sequences from this sample encode an identical CDR3 as well. The rearrangement joins TRBV9 to TRBJ2-3, with TRBD2 identical over 9 bases. Germline trimming cut 0 bases from V and 2 bases from J; bases unmatched to any gene: 4. The CDR3 has 16 residues. Looked up from germline, CDR1 is SGDLS and CDR2 is YYNGEE. The CDR3 loop reads CASSVAAGGPTDTQYF. The CDR3 DNA reads TGTGCCAGCAGCGTAGCGGCGGGGGGGCCCACAGATACGCAGTATTTT.

This chain joins TRBV6-6 and TRBJ2-7, with D perhaps matching TRBD2 (6 bases). V was shortened by 2 bases and J by 6 bases, with 14 bases between the two germline ends. CDR1 MNHNY and CDR2 SVGAGI come from the germline V gene (reference sequence). The CDR3 is 14 amino acids. The CDR3 reads CASSYPGTLREQYF. The CDR3 region has the DNA TGTGCCAGCAGTTACCCCGGGACTCTCCGCGAGCAGTACTTC.

The genes are TRBV7-9 and TRBJ1-1; 10 bases fit TRBD1. J gave up 1 base and V 5 bases, and 13 bases lay outside the gene matches. Germline loops: CDR1 SEHNR, CDR2 FQNEAQ (reference sequence). The CDR3 spans 18 residues. CDR3 in amino acids: CASSGVGRRQGANTEAFF. In DNA form, the CDR3 reads TGTGCCAGCAGCGGTGTGGGGAGACGACAGGGGGCGAACACTGAAGCTTTCTTT. The full variable domain, rest sourced from reference TRBV7-9 and TRBJ1-1, is DTGVSQNPRHKITKRGQNVTFRCDPISEHNRLYWYRQTLGQGPEFLTYFQNEAQLEKSRLLSDRFSAERPKGSFSTLEIQRTEQGDSAMYLCASSGVGRRQGANTEAFFGQGTRLTVV.